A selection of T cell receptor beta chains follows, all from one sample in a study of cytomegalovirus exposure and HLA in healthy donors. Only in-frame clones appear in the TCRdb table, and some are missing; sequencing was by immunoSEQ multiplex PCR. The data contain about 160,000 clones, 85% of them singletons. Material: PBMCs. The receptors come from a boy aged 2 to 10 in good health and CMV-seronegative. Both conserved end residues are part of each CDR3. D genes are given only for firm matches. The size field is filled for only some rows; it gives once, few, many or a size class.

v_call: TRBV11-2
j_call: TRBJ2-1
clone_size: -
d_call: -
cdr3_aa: CASSLVGGSYNEQFF
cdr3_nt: TGTGCCAGCAGCTTAGTGGGGGGCTCCTACAATGAGCAGTTCTTC

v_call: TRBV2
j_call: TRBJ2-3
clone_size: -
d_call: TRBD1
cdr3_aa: CASSDGQGGDTQYF
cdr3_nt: TGTGCCAGCAGCGACGGACAGGGGGGAGATACGCAGTATTTT

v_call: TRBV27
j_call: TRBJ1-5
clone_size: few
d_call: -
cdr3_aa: CASSRVSNQPQHF
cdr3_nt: TGTGCCAGCAGCAGGGTTAGCAATCAGCCCCAGCATTTT

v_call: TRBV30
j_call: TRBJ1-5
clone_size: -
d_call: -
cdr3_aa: CAGAADGNQPQHF
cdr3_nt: TGTGCCGGGGCGGCGGATGGCAATCAGCCCCAGCATTTT

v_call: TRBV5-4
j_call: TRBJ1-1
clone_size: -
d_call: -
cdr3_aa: CASSLGGEGMNTEAFF
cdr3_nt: TGTGCCAGCAGCTTGGGCGGGGAGGGGATGAACACTGAAGCTTTCTTT

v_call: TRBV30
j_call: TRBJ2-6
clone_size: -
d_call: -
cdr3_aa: CAWSVGGYGSGANVLTF
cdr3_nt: TGTGCCTGGAGTGTCGGGGGTTATGGCTCTGGGGCCAACGTCCTGACTTTC

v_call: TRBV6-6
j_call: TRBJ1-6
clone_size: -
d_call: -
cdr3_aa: CASSYITVSYNSPLHF
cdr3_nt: TGTGCCAGCAGTTACATAACAGTCTCCTATAATTCACCCCTCCACTTT

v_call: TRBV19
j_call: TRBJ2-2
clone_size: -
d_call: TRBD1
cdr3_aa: CASTGGAQVAGELFF
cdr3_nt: TGTGCCAGTACAGGGGGCGCACAGGTTGCCGGGGAGCTGTTTTTT

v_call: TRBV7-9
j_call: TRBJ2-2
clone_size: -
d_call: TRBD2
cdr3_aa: CASSGLAGDTGELFF
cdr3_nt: TGTGCCAGCAGCGGACTAGCGGGAGATACCGGGGAGCTGTTTTTT

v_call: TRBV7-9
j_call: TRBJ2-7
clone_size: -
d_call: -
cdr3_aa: CASSTGNPSTSGEQYF
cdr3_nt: TGTGCCAGCAGTACAGGAAACCCGTCGACTAGTGGCGAGCAGTACTTC

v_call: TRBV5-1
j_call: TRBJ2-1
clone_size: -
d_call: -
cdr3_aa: CASSPDKSNEQFF
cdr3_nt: TGCGCCAGCAGCCCGGACAAGAGCAATGAGCAGTTCTTC

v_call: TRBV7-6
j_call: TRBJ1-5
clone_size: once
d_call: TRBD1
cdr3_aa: CASSSLGQAPHSNQPQHF
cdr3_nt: TGTGCCAGCAGCTCCTTGGGACAGGCACCCCATAGCAATCAGCCCCAGCATTTT

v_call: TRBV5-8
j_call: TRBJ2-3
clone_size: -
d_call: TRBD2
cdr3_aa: CASSFEGSGGATDTQYF
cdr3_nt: TGTGCCAGCAGCTTTGAAGGGAGCGGGGGGGCTACAGATACGCAGTATTTT

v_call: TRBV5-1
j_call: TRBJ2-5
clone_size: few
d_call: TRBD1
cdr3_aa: CASSLTGGVRETQYF
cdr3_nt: TGCGCCAGCAGCCTGACAGGGGGGGTTAGGGAGACCCAGTACTTC

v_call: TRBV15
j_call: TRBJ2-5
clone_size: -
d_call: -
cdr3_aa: CATKKEGSVQAGETQYF
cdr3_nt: TGTGCCACCAAGAAGGAAGGTTCTGTACAGGCCGGGGAGACCCAGTACTTC

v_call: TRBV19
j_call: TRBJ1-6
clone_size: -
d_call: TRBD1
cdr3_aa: CASSRRRGRPYNSPLHF
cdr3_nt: TGTGCCAGTAGTAGACGCAGGGGGCGTCCCTATAATTCACCCCTCCACTTT

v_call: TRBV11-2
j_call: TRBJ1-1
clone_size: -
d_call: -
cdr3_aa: CASNLAGRYTEAFF
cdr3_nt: TGTGCCAGCAACCTTGCTGGGCGATACACTGAAGCTTTCTTT

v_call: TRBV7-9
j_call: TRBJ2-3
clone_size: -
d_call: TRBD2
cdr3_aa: CASSWTMSGGTDTQYF
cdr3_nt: TGTGCCAGCAGCTGGACAATGAGCGGGGGCACAGATACGCAGTATTTT

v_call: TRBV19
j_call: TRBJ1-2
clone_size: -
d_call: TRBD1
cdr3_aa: CASQRGLNYGYTF
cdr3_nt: TGTGCCAGCCAAAGGGGGCTGAACTATGGCTACACCTTC

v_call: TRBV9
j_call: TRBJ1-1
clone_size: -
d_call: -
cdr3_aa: CARPQTLTLNTEAFF
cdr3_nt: TGTGCCAGACCTCAGACACTGACGTTGAACACTGAAGCTTTCTTT

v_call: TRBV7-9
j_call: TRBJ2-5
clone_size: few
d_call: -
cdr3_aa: CASSGRPGSMETQYF
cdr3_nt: TGTGCCAGCAGCGGTCGTCCAGGATCGATGGAGACCCAGTACTTC

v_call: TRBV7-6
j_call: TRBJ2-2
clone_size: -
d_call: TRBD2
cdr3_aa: CASGTGGPDTGELFF
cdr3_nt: TGTGCCAGCGGGACGGGAGGGCCGGACACCGGGGAGCTGTTTTTT

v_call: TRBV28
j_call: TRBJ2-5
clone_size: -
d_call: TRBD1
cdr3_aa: CASSPTGWRETQYF
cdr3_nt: TGTGCCAGCAGCCCGACAGGGTGGCGGGAGACCCAGTACTTC

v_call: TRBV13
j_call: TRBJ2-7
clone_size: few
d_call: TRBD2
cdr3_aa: CASSPGLAGEYEQYF
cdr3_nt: TGTGCCAGCAGCCCCGGACTAGCGGGAGAGTACGAGCAGTACTTC

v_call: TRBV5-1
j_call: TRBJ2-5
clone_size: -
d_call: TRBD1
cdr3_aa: CASSLDRGETQYF
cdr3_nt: TGCGCCAGCAGCTTGGACAGGGGGGAGACCCAGTACTTC

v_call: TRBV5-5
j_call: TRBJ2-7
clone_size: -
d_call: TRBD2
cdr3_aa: CASSLGPTSGVYEQYF
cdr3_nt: TGTGCCAGCAGCTTGGGACCGACTAGCGGGGTATACGAGCAGTACTTC

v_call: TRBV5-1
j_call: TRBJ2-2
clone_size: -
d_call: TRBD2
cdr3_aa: CTSSWGGSPGELFF
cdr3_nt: TGCACCAGCAGCTGGGGGGGAAGCCCCGGGGAGCTGTTTTTT

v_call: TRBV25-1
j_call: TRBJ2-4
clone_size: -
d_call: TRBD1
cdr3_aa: CASSSGTDKNIQYF
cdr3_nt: TGTGCCAGCAGCTCCGGGACAGACAAAAACATTCAGTACTTC

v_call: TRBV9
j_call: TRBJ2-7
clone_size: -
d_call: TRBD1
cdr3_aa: CASSAGQGYYEQYF
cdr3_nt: TGTGCCAGCAGCGCAGGACAGGGCTATTACGAGCAGTACTTC

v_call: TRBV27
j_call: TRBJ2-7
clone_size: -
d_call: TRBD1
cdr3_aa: CASSQTGFDEQYF
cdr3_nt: TGTGCCAGCAGTCAGACAGGGTTCGACGAGCAGTACTTC

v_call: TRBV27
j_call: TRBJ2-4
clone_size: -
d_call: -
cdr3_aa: CAIAQQGSFGKNIQYF
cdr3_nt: TGTGCCATTGCCCAACAGGGTTCGTTTGGCAAAAACATTCAGTACTTC

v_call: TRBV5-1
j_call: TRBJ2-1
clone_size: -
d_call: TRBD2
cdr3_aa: CASSLPARREGPNEQFF
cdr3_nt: TGCGCCAGCAGCTTGCCTGCAAGGCGGGAGGGCCCCAATGAGCAGTTCTTC

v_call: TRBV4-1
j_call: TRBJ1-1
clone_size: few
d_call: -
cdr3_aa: CASSQLTAGDTEAFF
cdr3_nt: TGCGCCAGCAGCCAGCTGACAGCTGGGGACACTGAAGCTTTCTTT

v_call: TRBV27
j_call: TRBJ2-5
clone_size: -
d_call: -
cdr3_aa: CASSFTGQETQYF
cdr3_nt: TGTGCCAGCAGTTTCACAGGCCAAGAGACCCAGTACTTC

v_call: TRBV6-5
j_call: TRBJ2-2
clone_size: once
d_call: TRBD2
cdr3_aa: CASSYSLAGGHGELFF
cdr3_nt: TGTGCCAGCAGTTACTCCTTAGCGGGAGGGCACGGGGAGCTGTTTTTT

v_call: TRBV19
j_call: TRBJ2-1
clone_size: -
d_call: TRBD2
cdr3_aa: CASSINRPASGSRLGSYNEQFF
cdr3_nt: TGTGCCAGTAGTATCAACCGGCCGGCTAGCGGGTCCCGACTCGGGTCCTACAATGAGCAGTTCTTC

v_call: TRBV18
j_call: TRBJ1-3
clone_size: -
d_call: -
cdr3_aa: CASSRGPGPGNTIYF
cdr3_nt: TGTGCCAGCTCGCGGGGGCCAGGGCCTGGAAACACCATATATTTT

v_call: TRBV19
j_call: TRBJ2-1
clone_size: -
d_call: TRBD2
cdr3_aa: CASSIRREGAGEQFF
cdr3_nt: TGTGCCAGTAGTATCCGGCGGGAGGGGGCCGGCGAGCAGTTCTTC

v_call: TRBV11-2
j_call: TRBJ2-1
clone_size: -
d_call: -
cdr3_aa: CASSSGGDNEQFF
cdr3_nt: TGTGCCAGCAGCTCCGGAGGCGACAATGAGCAGTTCTTC

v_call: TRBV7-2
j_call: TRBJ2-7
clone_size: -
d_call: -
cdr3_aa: CASSLMVAASYEQYF
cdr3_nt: TGTGCCAGCAGCTTAATGGTAGCCGCCTCCTACGAGCAGTACTTC

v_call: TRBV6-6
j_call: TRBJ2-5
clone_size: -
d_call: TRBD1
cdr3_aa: CASSYSTGPQETQYF
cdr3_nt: TGTGCCAGCAGTTACTCGACAGGGCCCCAAGAGACCCAGTACTTC

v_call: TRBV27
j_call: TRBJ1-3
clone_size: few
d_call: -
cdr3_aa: CASSHREPGNTIYF
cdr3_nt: TGTGCCAGCAGTCACAGAGAGCCTGGAAACACCATATATTTT

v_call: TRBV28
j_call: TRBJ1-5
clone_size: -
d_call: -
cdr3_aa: CASSPVEGKRPNQPQHF
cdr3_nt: TGTGCCAGCAGTCCCGTGGAGGGGAAGAGACCGAATCAGCCCCAGCATTTT

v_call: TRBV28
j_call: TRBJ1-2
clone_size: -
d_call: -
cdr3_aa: CASSFPDRRGFSYGYTF
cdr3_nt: TGTGCCAGCAGTTTTCCTGACAGAAGGGGGTTTAGCTATGGCTACACCTTC

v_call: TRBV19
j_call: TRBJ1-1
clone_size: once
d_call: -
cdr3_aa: CASSMNGLMNTEAFF
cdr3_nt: TGTGCCAGTAGTATGAACGGTTTAATGAACACTGAAGCTTTCTTT

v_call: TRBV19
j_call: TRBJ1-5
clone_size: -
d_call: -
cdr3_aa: CASTTRGWSNQPQHF
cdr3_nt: TGTGCCAGTACCACCAGGGGATGGAGCAATCAGCCCCAGCATTTT

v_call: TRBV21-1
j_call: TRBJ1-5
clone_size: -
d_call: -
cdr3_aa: CASSKARTGGYSNQPQHF
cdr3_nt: TGTGCCAGCAGCAAAGCGAGGACAGGAGGTTATAGCAATCAGCCCCAGCATTTT

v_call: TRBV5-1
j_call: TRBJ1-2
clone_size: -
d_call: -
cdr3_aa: CASSLGAPEYNYGYTF
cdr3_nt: TGCGCCAGCAGCTTGGGGGCGCCGGAATACAACTATGGCTACACCTTC

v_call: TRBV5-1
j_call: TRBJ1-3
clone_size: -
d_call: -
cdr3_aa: CASSSPGEAIYF
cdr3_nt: TGCGCCAGCAGCTCTCCAGGGGAAGCCATATATTTT

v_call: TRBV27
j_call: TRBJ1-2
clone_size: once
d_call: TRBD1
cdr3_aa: CASSSTGSYGYTF
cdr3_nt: TGTGCCAGCAGTTCGACAGGGAGCTATGGCTACACCTTC

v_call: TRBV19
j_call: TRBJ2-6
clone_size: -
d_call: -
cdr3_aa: CASSIRVEGGGANVLTF
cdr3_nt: TGTGCCAGTAGTATTCGTGTGGAGGGTGGAGGGGCCAACGTCCTGACTTTC

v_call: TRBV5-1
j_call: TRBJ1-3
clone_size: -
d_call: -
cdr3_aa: CASSFTVAPGNTIYF
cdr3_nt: TGCGCCAGCAGCTTTACCGTGGCACCTGGAAACACCATATATTTT

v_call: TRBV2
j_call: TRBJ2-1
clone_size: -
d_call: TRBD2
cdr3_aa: CASLRAGAPGEQFF
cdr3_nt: TGTGCCAGCCTTCGAGCGGGAGCCCCAGGTGAGCAGTTCTTC

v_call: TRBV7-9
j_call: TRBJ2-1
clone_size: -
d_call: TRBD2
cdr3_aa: CASSLLAGDYNEQFF
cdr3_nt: TGTGCCAGCAGCCTACTAGCGGGAGACTACAATGAGCAGTTCTTC

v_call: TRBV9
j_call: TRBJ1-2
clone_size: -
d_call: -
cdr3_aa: CASSGRGADYGYTF
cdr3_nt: TGTGCCAGCAGCGGCCGGGGGGCGGACTATGGCTACACCTTC

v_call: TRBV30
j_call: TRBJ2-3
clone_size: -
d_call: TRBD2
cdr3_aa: CAWSTKRGGSSTDTQYF
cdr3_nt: TGTGCCTGGAGTACCAAACGGGGGGGATCTAGCACAGATACGCAGTATTTT